Listed here are 4 T cell receptor beta chains from one sample, sequenced in a study of shared T cell receptors in the human thymus. Only in-frame clones appear in the TCRdb table, and some are missing; sequencing was by immunoSEQ multiplex PCR. The table has 55,000 to 80,000 clones, 90% to 95% seen once. The sequencing input was thymocytes. The receptor set was obtained from a human donor.

The V gene is TRBV14, the J gene TRBJ1-4, with D unresolved. Between the trimmed V and J ends, which lost 3 bases and 7 bases, there was a span of 21 bases. CDR1 and CDR2 (germline): SGHDN, FVKESK. This CDR3 comprises 17 residues. This chain's CDR3 is CASSQVFTVGVVEKLFF. The DNA of the CDR3 is TGTGCCAGCAGCCAGGTTTTTACGGTGGGAGTTGTTGAAAAACTGTTTTTT.

The CDR3 DNA sequence: TGTGCCAGCAGTTTACAACTAGCGGTATGCAATGAGCAGTTCTTC. It codes for CASSLQLAVCNEQFF. This chain links TRBV28 with TRBJ2-1, with 8 bases lining up with TRBD2. Looked up from germline, CDR1 is MDHEN and CDR2 is SYDVKM. This CDR3 is built from 15 residues. Trimming took 2 bases from V and 6 from J; bases not matched to a gene: 6.

The CDR3 loop reads CASSTPRQRDYNEQFF. The CDR3 DNA is TGTGCCAGTAGTACACCTCGACAGCGTGACTACAATGAGCAGTTCTTC. The V call is TRBV19, the J call TRBJ2-1; tentative D call: TRBD1 (5 bases). V was clipped by 4 bases and J by 3 bases, with 16 bases between them. Germline V gene lookup returns CDR1 LNHDA and CDR2 SQIVND (reference sequence). The CDR3 loop spans 16 amino acids.

V is TRBV5-4 and J is TRBJ1-1, with 8 bases that match TRBD1. This CDR3 is 12 amino acids long. V lost 3 bases to trimming and J lost 8 bases; unmatched junction nucleotides: 3. CDR1 is SGHNT, CDR2 YYREEE, per germline (reference sequence). CDR3 nucleotide sequence: TGTGCCAGCAGCTCCAGGGGGCCAGAAGCTTTCTTT. It yields the protein CASSSRGPEAFF.